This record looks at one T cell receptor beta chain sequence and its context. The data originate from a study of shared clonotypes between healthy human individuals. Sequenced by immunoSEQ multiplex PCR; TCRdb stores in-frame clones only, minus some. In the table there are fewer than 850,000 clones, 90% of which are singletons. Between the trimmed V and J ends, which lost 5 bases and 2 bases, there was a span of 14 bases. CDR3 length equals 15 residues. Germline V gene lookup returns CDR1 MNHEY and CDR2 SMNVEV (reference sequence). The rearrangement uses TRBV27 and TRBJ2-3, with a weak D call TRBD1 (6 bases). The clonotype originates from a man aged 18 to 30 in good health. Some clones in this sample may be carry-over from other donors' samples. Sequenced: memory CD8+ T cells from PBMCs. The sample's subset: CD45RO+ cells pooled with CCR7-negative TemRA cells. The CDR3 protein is CASSGDTFLTDTQYF. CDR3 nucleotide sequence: TGTGCCAGCAGTGGGGACACCTTCCTCACAGATACGCAGTATTTT.